This T cell receptor beta chain was recovered during a study of post-analysis software for immune sequencing data. Study-wide results and caveats: Relative to controls, patients had roughly five TRBV segments at higher frequency, with TRBV5-6, TRBV5-1 and TRBV20-1 among these.

Unique-molecular-identifier-tagged TCR beta cDNA libraries were used. TCRdb passed the PCR reads through MiXCR, listing each CDR3 protein once. Altogether hundreds of thousands of distinct CDR3 sequences are present, roughly 30% being singletons, with the ten largest covering more than 0.45%. With respect to this clonotype: Its cognate antigen is unknown.

The germline V gene encodes CDR1 DFQATT and CDR2 SNEGSKA (reference sequence). The V gene lost 1 base and the J gene lost 3 bases, with 19 bases spanning the gap. CDR3 size: 16 residues. The chain combines TRBV20-1 with TRBJ2-7; D is possibly TRBD2 (6 bases). The sequenced material came from blood. This sequence was found in a girl between 10 and 17 years old with multiple sclerosis. CDR3 region: CSARVVSDLAYYEQYF. The DNA of the CDR3 is TGCAGTGCTAGAGTAGTCTCTGACCTAGCGTACTACGAGCAGTACTTC.